This T cell receptor (beta chain) was recovered during a study of control samples from healthy donors and cancer patients. Germline assignment: CDR1 WNHNN and CDR2 SYGVQD (reference sequence). Trimming cost V 4 bases and J 3 bases; bases outside gene matches: 2. The CDR3 is 13 amino acids. Sequencing used immunoSEQ multiplex PCR; TCRdb keeps in-frame clones, though not all of them. The sample records roughly 120,000 clones, 93% being singletons. The J gene is TRBJ1-2, the V gene TRBV10-1; 7 positions agree with TRBD1. Sequenced material: blood. The TCR originated in a man younger than 40 in good health. CDR3 sequence reads: CASSATGDYGYTF. The CDR3 coding sequence is TGCGCCAGCAGTGCAACAGGGGACTATGGCTACACCTTC.